The 15 T cell receptor beta chains below come from one sample, sequenced in a study of T cells in Graves' hyperthyroidism and ophthalmopathy (dated by TCRdb to about 2019). Libraries came from multiplex PCR. Sequencing was performed on an Illumina HiSeq 2000. The TCR beta CDR3 regions were amplified from the RNA transcripts. The TCR CDR3 was subjected to a first round of RT-PCR using the HTBI primer set and the Qiagen OneStep RT-PCR kit. Clones were called with MiXCR by TCRdb after fastp trimmed the public reads at Q25, and only in-frame beta chains were retained. CDR3 protein duplicates are merged, each entry listing the most common genes and DNA. This sample comprises hundreds of thousands of distinct CDR3 sequences, 40% to 55% of them detected only once. Jointly, the top ten make up just over 8% of the sample. The material sequenced was peripheral blood or thyroid tissue (not recorded which). All receptors derive from a woman under 30 with Graves' hyperthyroidism. Donor details come from another sample of the same person, matched by shared clones.

The rearrangement links TRBV2 to TRBJ1-6, with 7 bases fitting TRBD1. In germline, CDR1 is SNHLY, CDR2 FYNNEI. This CDR3 has 14 amino acids. Trimming removed 5 bases from V and 10 bases from J; junction bases left unmatched: 8. The CDR3 is CASSRRQGISPLHF. The DNA for the CDR3 is TGTGCCAGCAGTAGGCGACAGGGTATATCACCCCTCCACTTT.

The chain uses TRBV7-9 and TRBJ1-1, with 9 positions matching TRBD1. The CDR3 runs to 15 residues. The junction had 8 bases not matched to a gene; V was cut back by 5 bases and J by 4 bases. CDR1 is SEHNR, CDR2 FQNEAQ, per germline (reference sequence). The CDR3 DNA is TGTGCCAGCAGCCGCGATTACAGGGGGCTCACTGAAGCTTTCTTT. Translating gives CASSRDYRGLTEAFF.

This clonotype was counted at least ten times. The chain carries TRBV24-1 and TRBJ1-2; D gene ambiguous. V lost 3 bases and J lost 3, with 7 bases in between. Per germline, CDR1 KGHDR and CDR2 SFDVKD. The CDR3 consists of 13 residues. The CDR3 nucleotides read TGTGCCACCAGTGATAAAACGCACTATGGCTACACCTTC. It is translated as CATSDKTHYGYTF.

This rearrangement joins TRBV29-1 to TRBJ1-2; weak D call: TRBD1 (5 bases). The V gene lost 2 bases and the J gene lost 10 bases, with 11 bases spanning the gap. This CDR3 is built from 11 residues. Germline values: CDR1 SQVTM, CDR2 ANQGSEA. The CDR3 protein is CSVERGEDYTF. The CDR3 region has the DNA TGCAGCGTTGAACGGGGGGAAGACTACACCTTC.

This clonotype has only a few counts. The chain couples TRBV24-1 to TRBJ2-7; D possibly corresponds to TRBD2 (7 bases). The germline V gene has CDR1 KGHDR and CDR2 SFDVKD. V was trimmed by 3 bases and J by 2 bases, leaving 13 bases between them. CDR3 length: 15 residues. The CDR3 nucleotides are TGTGCCACCAGTGATCCGGGGGGCAAAACCTACGAGCAGTACTTC. It specifies CATSDPGGKTYEQYF.

This clonotype was found a few times. The chain joins TRBV29-1 to TRBJ2-2; D perhaps matches TRBD2 (7 bases). With 7 bases removed from V and 6 bases from J, the gap between germline ends came to 21 bases. The V gene's germline CDR1 is SQVTM and CDR2 ANQGSEA. This CDR3 is built from 15 residues. The CDR3 is CSARQASGTAGELFF. The CDR3 bases are TGCAGCGCCAGACAGGCCAGCGGGACCGCCGGGGAGCTGTTTTTT.

The table lists this clonotype with a count of one. This may arise from a read error, as a much more abundant clone is one base away. This chain connects TRBV10-2 to TRBJ1-3; no firm D call. This CDR3 is built from 14 residues. V gave up 6 bases and J gave up 2 bases, with 11 bases separating them. Germline CDR1 WSHSY, CDR2 SAAADI. CDR3: CASRDLSPGNTIYF. The DNA of the CDR3 is TGCGCCAGCAGGGACCTAAGCCCTGGAAACACCATATATTTT.

The chain has TRBV12-3 or TRBV12-4 and TRBJ1-5; D remains ambiguous. This CDR3 region has 15 residues. V was cut by 4 bases and J by 4 bases, with 14 bases left in between. In nucleotides, the CDR3 is TGTGCCAGCAGTTCGACGGTACCTGTGAATCAGCCCCAGCATTTT. It encodes CASSSTVPVNQPQHF.

The chain combines TRBV5-1 with TRBJ1-1; D is unclear. Trimming took 4 bases from V and 5 from J, leaving 9 bases between them. The CDR3 is 12 residues long. Germline values: CDR1 SGHRS, CDR2 YFSETQ. The CDR3 nucleotides are TGCGCCAGCAGCCGGTCTAGTACTGAAGCTTTCTTT. It codes for CASSRSSTEAFF.

As regards this clonotype: A much larger clone differs from this one at a single base, so this may be a read error. The rearrangement uses TRBV2 and TRBJ1-5; D possibly corresponds to TRBD1 (6 bases). Germline V lookup: CDR1 SNHLY, CDR2 FYNNEI. Between the trimmed V and J ends, which lost 7 bases and 2 bases, there was a span of 15 bases. The CDR3 runs to 15 residues. The CDR3 spells CASIPRGGGNQPQHF. The CDR3 DNA sequence: TGTGCCAGCATCCCCAGGGGTGGCGGCAATCAGCCCCAGCATTTT.

This rearrangement joins TRBV29-1 to TRBJ1-2; 9 bases map to TRBD1. J lost 7 bases, V lost 6 bases, and 6 bases had no gene match. The CDR3 totals 12 residues. CDR1 and CDR2 from the germline V gene are SQVTM and ANQGSEA. The CDR3 region has the DNA TGCAGCGTGGGACAGGGCAGAAGTGGCTACACCTTC. Amino acid sequence: CSVGQGRSGYTF. Looking up the rest from reference TRBV29-1 and TRBJ1-2 gives the full variable domain: SAVISQKPSRDICQRGTSLTIQCQVDSQVTMMFWYRQQPGQSLTLIATANQGSEATYESGFVIDKFPISRPNLTFSTLTVSNMSPEDSSIYLCSVGQGRSGYTFGSGTRLTVV.

The rearrangement uses TRBV4-3 and TRBJ1-3, with TRBD1 matching 9 bases. CDR3 length: 16 amino acids. V lost 0 bases, J lost 2 bases, and 2 bases stayed unmatched. CDR1 is LGHNA and CDR2 is YSLEER in the germline V gene. The CDR3 spells CASSQDGTGTGNTIYF. DNA for the CDR3: TGCGCCAGCAGCCAAGACGGGACAGGGACTGGAAACACCATATATTTT.

A few counts support this clonotype. The chain joins TRBV7-2 to TRBJ1-2; weak D call: TRBD1 (6 bases). From germline, CDR1 is SGHTA and CDR2 FQGNSA. This CDR3 is 12 amino acids long. Trimming took 5 bases from V and 10 from J, leaving 14 bases between them. The CDR3 coding sequence is TGTGCCAGCAGCCCGTTACAGGGATTCTACACCTTC. It is translated as CASSPLQGFYTF. The variable domain in full, with the rest retrieved from reference TRBV7-2 and TRBJ1-2, is GAGVSQSPSNKVTEKGKDVELRCDPISGHTALYWYRQSLGQGLEFLIYFQGNSAPDKSGLPSDRFSAERTGGSVSTLTIQRTQQEDSAVYLCASSPLQGFYTFGSGTRLTVV.

The rearrangement joins TRBV20-1 to TRBJ2-5; no clear D. Per the germline V gene, CDR1 is DFQATT and CDR2 is SNEGSKA (reference sequence). CDR3 length: 14 amino acids. Trimming left V 0 bases short and J 4 bases short, with 12 bases between. The CDR3 DNA reads TGCAGTGCTAGAGATTCGGGCTTTGCAGAGACCCAGTACTTC. Protein product: CSARDSGFAETQYF.

This chain joins TRBV2 and TRBJ1-5; the match to TRBD1 covers 9 bases. The ends lost 8 bases at V and 1 base at J; junction bases unmatched: 9. In germline, CDR1 is SNHLY, CDR2 FYNNEI. The CDR3 has 16 amino acids. In nucleotides, the CDR3 is TGTGCCAGCGGAACAGGGGGCGGTGGGAGCAATCAGCCCCAGCATTTT. Translated: CASGTGGGGSNQPQHF.